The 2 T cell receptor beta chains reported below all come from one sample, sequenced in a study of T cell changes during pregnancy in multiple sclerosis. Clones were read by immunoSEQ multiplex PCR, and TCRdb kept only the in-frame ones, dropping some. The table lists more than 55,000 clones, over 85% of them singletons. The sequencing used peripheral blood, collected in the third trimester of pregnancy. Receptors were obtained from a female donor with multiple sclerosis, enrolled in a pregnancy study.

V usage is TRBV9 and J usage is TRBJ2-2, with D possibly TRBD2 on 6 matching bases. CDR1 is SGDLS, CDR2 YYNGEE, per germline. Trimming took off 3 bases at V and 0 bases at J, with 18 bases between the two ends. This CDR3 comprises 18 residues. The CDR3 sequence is CASSGAPLAGSNTGELFF. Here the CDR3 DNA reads TGTGCCAGCAGCGGCGCCCCCTTGGCGGGGTCGAACACCGGGGAGCTGTTTTTT.

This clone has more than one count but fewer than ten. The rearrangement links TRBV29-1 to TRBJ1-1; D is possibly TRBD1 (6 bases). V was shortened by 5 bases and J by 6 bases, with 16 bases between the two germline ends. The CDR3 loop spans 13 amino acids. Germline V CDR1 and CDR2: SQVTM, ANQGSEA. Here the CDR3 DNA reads TGCAGCGTTCGATCATCTACAGGGTCTGAAGCTTTCTTT. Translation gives CSVRSSTGSEAFF. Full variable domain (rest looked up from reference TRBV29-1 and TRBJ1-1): SAVISQKPSRDICQRGTSLTIQCQVDSQVTMMFWYRQQPGQSLTLIATANQGSEATYESGFVIDKFPISRPNLTFSTLTVSNMSPEDSSIYLCSVRSSTGSEAFFGQGTRLTVV.